The clone carrying this T cell receptor beta chain turned up a few times. A second PCR of roughly 7 to 11 cycles used a sample-barcoded 5' primer and a J-beta primer mix. All cDNA molecules were each tagged by a template-switch adaptor with 12 random nucleotides. TCRdb recomputed calls from the 5' RACE reads with MiXCR, one row per CDR3 protein. The data hold over a million distinct CDR3 sequences, with approximately 39% observed a single time. The sample originates from a study of blood T cells in healthy people across ages. Each sample provided at least 5.5 micrograms of extracted total RNA. The CDR3 is made up of 13 amino acids. The V and J ends lost 3 bases and 7 bases, in that order; junction bases with no gene match: 4. The germline gives CDR1 SQVTM, CDR2 ANQGSEA.

This clonotype was obtained from a woman aged 18-29 years in good health. The J gene is TRBJ1-4, the V gene TRBV29-1, with 8 bases lining up with TRBD1. Specimen: blood. The CDR3 nucleotides read TGCAGCGTTGAGGGGACAGGAGGTGAAAAACTGTTTTTT. This encodes CSVEGTGGEKLFF.